The present entry profiles one T cell receptor beta chain with its context. This record comes from a study of blood T cells in healthy people across ages. For the second PCR, which ran for 7 to 11 cycles, a sample-barcoded 5' primer and a J-beta primer mix were used. TCRdb ran MiXCR on the 5' RACE reads and lists one entry per CDR3 protein. The sample has around 1,900,000 distinct CDR3 sequences, around 42% seen once. This CDR3 contains 13 residues. CDR1 LNHNV and CDR2 YYDKDF come from the germline V gene (reference sequence). The ends were cut back, 6 bases at V and 3 bases at J, with 11 bases in the middle.

Input material: blood. The clonotype was recovered from a human donor in good health. V and J are TRBV15 and TRBJ1-2, with unresolved D. The CDR3 is CATSQGKDYGYTF. Here the CDR3 DNA reads TGTGCCACCAGTCAAGGGAAAGACTATGGCTACACCTTC.